What follows describes a single T cell receptor beta chain. Its antigen remains unidentified. The CDR3 has 19 amino acids. Germline CDR1 is SGHNT and CDR2 is YYREEE (reference sequence). V trimming: 4 bases; J trimming: 2 bases; junction bases outside the gene matches: 17. This entry belongs to a study of cytomegalovirus exposure and HLA in healthy donors. Broader study findings: TCR beta chain V- and J-gene trimming was linked, in a later analysis, to a missense variant in DCLRE1C.

Primers: 60 Vbeta forward and 13 Jbeta reverse. TCRdb's table, derived via immunoSEQ multiplex PCR, lists solely in-frame clones and lacks some. Among about 120,000 clones listed, 65% to 75% were seen once. Sequencing was performed on PBMCs. The sequence derives from a woman between 50 and 59 years old in good health and CMV-seropositive. The chain carries TRBV5-4 and TRBJ1-2; 10 bases align to TRBD1. The chain's CDR3 is CASSASGGQGSVLNYGYTF. The CDR3 DNA reads as TGTGCCAGCAGCGCATCCGGGGGACAGGGGTCTGTACTCAACTATGGCTACACCTTC.